This TCR beta chain was identified in a study of glioma-infiltrating T cells after dendritic cell vaccination. Study in general: Dendritic cells derived from monocytes and pulsed with autologous tumor lysate formed the vaccine.

Time point denoted: after dendritic cell vaccination, including at tumor progression/relapse. The trim removed 4 bases at V and 4 bases at J, leaving 7 bases unmatched. The CDR3 totals 14 residues. Looked up from germline, CDR1 is SGHNT and CDR2 is YYREEE (reference sequence). Only in-frame clones appear in the TCRdb table, and some are missing; sequencing was by immunoSEQ multiplex PCR. The sample includes roughly 56,000 clones, 70% to 90% of them seen just once. Source: blood, taken after dendritic cell vaccination. This chain uses TRBV5-4 with TRBJ1-1; the match to TRBD1 covers 7 bases. This TCR was recovered from a human donor with glioblastoma. For the CDR3, the DNA is TGTGCCAGCAGCCCCGACAGGGAAGTCACTGAAGCTTTCTTT. Protein product: CASSPDREVTEAFF.